What follows is one TCR beta chain and its context. The time point is: newly diagnosed GD, antithyroid drugs for less than 3 months. PBMC-derived RNA was used for the TCR library. The CDR3 has 12 amino acids. Trimming took off 5 bases at V and 10 bases at J, with 12 bases between the two ends. CDR1 is SGHTA and CDR2 is FQGTGA in the germline V gene. This record belongs to a study of regulatory T cells in long-lasting Graves disease. Arm-PCR with iRepertoire HTBI primers amplified the CDR3 regions for these TCR beta libraries. TCRdb ran MiXCR on the multiplex PCR reads and lists one entry per CDR3 protein. The table records hundreds of thousands of distinct CDR3 sequences, approximately 15% of them present only once. These data were also reused for a study on T cells in Graves' hyperthyroidism and ophthalmopathy.

The material was peripheral blood mononuclear cells (PBMCs), obtained at new diagnosis, from a patient treated with antithyroid drugs. This clonotype was sampled from a man in his forties with Graves disease. The rearrangement uses TRBV7-3 and TRBJ2-1; D is undetermined. The CDR3 protein is CASSLVGSEQFF. In DNA, the CDR3 is TGTGCCAGCAGCCTCGTCGGATCGGAGCAGTTCTTC.